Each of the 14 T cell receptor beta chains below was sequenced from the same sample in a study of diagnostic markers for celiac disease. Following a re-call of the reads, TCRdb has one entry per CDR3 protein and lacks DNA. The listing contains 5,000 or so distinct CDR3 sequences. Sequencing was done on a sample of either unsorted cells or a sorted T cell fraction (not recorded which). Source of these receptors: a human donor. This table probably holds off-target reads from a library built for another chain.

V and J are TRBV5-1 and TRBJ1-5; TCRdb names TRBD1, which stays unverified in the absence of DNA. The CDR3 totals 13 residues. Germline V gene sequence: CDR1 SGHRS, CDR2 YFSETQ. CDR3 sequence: CASTRTPGQPQHF.

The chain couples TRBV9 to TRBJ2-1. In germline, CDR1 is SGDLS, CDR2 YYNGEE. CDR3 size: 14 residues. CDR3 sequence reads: CASSGGGSHNEQFF.

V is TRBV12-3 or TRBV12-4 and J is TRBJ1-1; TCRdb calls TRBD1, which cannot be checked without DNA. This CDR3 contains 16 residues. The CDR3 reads CASSFPFGRTVLEAFF.

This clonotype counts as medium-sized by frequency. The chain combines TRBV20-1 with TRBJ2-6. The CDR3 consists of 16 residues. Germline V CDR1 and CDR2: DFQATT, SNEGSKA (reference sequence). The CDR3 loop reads CSAPTETRTGANVLTF.

The CDR3 region is CASSLATSGRADEQFF. The chain has TRBV5-1 and TRBJ2-1; TCRdb picks TRBD2, but there is no DNA to check that call. CDR3 size: 16 residues. The germline CDR1 and CDR2 sequences are SGHRS and YFSETQ.

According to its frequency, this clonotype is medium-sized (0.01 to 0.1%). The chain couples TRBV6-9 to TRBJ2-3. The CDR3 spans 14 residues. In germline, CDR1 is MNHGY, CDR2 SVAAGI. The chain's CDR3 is CASSPQSTTDTQYF.

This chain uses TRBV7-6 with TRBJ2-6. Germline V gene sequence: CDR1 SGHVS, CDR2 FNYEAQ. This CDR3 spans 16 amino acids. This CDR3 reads CASSSITASGANVLTF.

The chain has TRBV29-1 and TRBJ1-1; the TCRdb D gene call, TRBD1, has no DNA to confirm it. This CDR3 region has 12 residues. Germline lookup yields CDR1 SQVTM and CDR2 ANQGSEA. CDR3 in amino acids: CSVAREVTEAFF.

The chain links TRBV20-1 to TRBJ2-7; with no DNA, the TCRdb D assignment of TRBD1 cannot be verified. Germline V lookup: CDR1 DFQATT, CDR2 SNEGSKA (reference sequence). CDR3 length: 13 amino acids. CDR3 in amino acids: CSARYGTDYEQYF.

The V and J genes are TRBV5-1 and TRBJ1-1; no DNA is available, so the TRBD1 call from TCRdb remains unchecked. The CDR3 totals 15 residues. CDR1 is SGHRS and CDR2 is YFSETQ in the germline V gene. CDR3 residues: CASSLEGQGLTEAFF.

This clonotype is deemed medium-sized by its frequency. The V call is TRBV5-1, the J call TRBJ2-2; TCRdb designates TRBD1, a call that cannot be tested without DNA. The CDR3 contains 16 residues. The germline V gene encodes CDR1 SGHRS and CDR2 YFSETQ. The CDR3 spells CASSLQWADNTGELFF.

The CDR3 sequence: CASSQGGGLEQYF. The chain couples TRBV3-1 to TRBJ2-7; with no DNA, the TCRdb D assignment of TRBD1 cannot be verified. Germline lookup yields CDR1 LGHDT and CDR2 YNNKEL (reference sequence). The CDR3 length is 13 residues.

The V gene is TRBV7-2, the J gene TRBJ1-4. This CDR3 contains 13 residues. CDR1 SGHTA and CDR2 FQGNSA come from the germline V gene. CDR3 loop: CASSLGTNEKLFF.

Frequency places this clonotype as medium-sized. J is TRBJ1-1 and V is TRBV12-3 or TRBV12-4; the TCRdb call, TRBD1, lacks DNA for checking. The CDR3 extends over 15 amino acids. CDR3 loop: CASSFFPGLNTEAFF.